This is a list of T cell receptor beta chains from one sample in a study of cytomegalovirus exposure and HLA in healthy donors. Profiling relied on immunoSEQ multiplex PCR, and the TCRdb table lists in-frame clones only, not all of them. Of under 150,000 clones listed, about 77% were seen once; the top ten hold 5% to 6%. The specimen sequenced was PBMCs. These receptors were obtained from a woman aged 30 to 39 in good health and CMV-seropositive. Each CDR3 is given with its conserved first and last residue. The D gene is left open where the match is weak. Size tells how often a clone was seen (once, few, many) or the class of an expanded clone, and some rows leave it out.

j_call clone_size d_call v_call cdr3_nt cdr3_aa
TRBJ1-5 few NA TRBV7-9 TGTGCCAGCAGCTTAGAAATAGCGGGGTCGGGCAATCAGCCCCAGCATTTT CASSLEIAGSGNQPQHF
TRBJ2-7 NA TRBD2 TRBV28 TGTGCCAGCAGTTTATTATCTAGCGGGAGGTCGACCTACGAGCAGTACTTC CASSLLSSGRSTYEQYF
TRBJ1-2 once TRBD1 TRBV5-4 TGTGCCAGCAGCGCACTGCAGGGGGCGGATGGCTACACCTTC CASSALQGADGYTF
TRBJ1-2 NA NA TRBV6-5 TGTGCCAGCACGAAACAGGGCAACTATGGCTACACCTTC CASTKQGNYGYTF
TRBJ1-1 once NA TRBV7-9 TGTGCCAGCAGCCAGACAGGTTTTACTGAAGCTTTCTTT CASSQTGFTEAFF
TRBJ2-5 NA NA TRBV15 TGTGCCACCAGCACCGGGGTGGCCCAGTACTTC CATSTGVAQYF
TRBJ2-7 once TRBD1 TRBV11-3 TGTGCCAGCAGCTTAAACCCGTGGGACAGGGTTCTATACGAGCAGTACTTC CASSLNPWDRVLYEQYF
TRBJ1-1 NA TRBD1 TRBV5-4 TGTGCCAGCAGCTTGGCCGAGGCAGGGGGCACTGAAGCTTTCTTT CASSLAEAGGTEAFF
TRBJ1-1 NA NA TRBV18 TGTGCCAGCTCCCGATTAATAGAGAACACTGAAGCTTTCTTT CASSRLIENTEAFF
TRBJ1-6 NA TRBD1 TRBV30 TGTGCCTGGAGCCCGGGACAGGGTAGTTCACCCCTCCACTTT CAWSPGQGSSPLHF
TRBJ1-1 NA TRBD1 TRBV18 TGTGCCAGCTCACGGGACAGGGGGAACACTGAAGCTTTCTTT CASSRDRGNTEAFF
TRBJ2-1 NA TRBD2 TRBV5-1 TGCGCCAGCAGCTTTAGCGGGAGTGGGTCCTACAATGAGCAGTTCTTC CASSFSGSGSYNEQFF
TRBJ1-5 NA NA TRBV12-5 TGTGCTAGTGGTTACGGGCAAAGGGGTCAGCCCCAGCATTTT CASGYGQRGQPQHF
TRBJ2-7 NA NA TRBV6-5 TGTGCCAGCAGTTCACGGGACAAAACCTACGAGCAGTACTTC CASSSRDKTYEQYF